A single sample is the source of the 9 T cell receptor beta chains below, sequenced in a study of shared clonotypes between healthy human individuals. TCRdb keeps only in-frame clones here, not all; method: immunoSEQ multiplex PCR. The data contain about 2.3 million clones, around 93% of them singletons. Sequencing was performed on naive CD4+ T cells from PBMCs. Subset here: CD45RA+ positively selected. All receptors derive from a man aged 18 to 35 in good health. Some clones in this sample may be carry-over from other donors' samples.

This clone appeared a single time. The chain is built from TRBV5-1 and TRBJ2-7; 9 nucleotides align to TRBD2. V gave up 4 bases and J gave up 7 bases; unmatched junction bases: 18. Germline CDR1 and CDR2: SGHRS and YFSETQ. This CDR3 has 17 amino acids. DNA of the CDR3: TGCGCCAGCAGCGTGGGGCCCGCGGGACTAGCTGAGGTAGAGCAGTACTTC. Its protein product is CASSVGPAGLAEVEQYF.

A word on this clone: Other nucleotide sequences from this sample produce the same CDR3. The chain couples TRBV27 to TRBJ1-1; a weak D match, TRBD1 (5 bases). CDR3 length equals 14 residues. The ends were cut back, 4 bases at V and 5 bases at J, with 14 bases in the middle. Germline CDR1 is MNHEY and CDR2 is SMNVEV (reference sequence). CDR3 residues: CASSSGQGRTEAFF. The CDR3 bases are TGTGCCAGCAGTTCCGGGCAGGGTCGGACTGAAGCTTTCTTT.

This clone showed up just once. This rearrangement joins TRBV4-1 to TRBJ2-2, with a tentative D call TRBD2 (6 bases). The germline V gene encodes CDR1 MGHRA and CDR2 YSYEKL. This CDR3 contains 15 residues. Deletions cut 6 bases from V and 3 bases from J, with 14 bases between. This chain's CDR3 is CASSQRGGDTGELFF. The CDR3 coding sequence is TGCGCCAGCAGTCAACGTGGAGGGGACACCGGGGAGCTGTTTTTT.

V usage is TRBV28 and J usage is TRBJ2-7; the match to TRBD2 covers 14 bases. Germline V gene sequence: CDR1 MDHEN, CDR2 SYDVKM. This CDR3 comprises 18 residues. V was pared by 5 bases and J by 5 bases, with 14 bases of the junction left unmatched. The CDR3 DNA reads TGTGCCAGCAGTCTATTAGGACTAGCGGGAGGTAAGCAGGACGAGCAGTACTTC. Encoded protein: CASSLLGLAGGKQDEQYF. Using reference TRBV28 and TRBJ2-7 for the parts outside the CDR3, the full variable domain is DVKVTQSSRYLVKRTGEKVFLECVQDMDHENMFWYRQDPGLGLRLIYFSYDVKMKEKGDIPEGYSVSREKKERFSLILESASTNQTSMYLCASSLLGLAGGKQDEQYFGPGTRLTVT.

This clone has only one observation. The CDR3 bases are TGCGCCAGCAGCTTTACGACAGGGGGCGCGAAGGAAAAACTGTTTTTT. Protein: CASSFTTGGAKEKLFF. The chain couples TRBV5-1 to TRBJ1-4; TRBD1 matches at 10 bases. CDR1 is SGHRS, CDR2 YFSETQ, per germline. V shed 2 bases, J shed 8 bases, and the junction held 9 bases outside the gene matches. The CDR3 totals 16 residues.

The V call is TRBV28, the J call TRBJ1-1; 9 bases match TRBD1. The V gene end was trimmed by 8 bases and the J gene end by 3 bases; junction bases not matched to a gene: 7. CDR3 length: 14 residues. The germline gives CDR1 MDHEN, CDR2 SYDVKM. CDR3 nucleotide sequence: TGTGCCAGCGAGACAGGGGGTCAGGACACTGAAGCTTTCTTT. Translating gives CASETGGQDTEAFF.

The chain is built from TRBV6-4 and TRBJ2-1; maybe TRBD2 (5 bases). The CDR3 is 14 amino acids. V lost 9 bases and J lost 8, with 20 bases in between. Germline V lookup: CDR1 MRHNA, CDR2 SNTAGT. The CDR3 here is CASSETIPGDEQFF. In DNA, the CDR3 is TGTGCCAGTTCAGAGACTATTCCCGGGGATGAGCAGTTCTTC.

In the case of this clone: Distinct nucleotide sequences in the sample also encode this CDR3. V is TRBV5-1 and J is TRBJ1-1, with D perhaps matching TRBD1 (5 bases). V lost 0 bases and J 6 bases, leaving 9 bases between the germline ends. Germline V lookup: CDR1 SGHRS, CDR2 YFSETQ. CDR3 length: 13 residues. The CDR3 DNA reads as TGCGCCAGCAGCTTGGGGTTGGGGGCTGAAGCTTTCTTT. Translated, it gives CASSLGLGAEAFF.

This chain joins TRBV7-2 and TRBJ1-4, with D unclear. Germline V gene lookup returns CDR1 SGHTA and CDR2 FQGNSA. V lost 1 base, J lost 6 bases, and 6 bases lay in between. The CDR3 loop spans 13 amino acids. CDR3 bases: TGTGCCAGCAGCTTAGGGCGAGATGAAAAACTGTTTTTT. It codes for CASSLGRDEKLFF.